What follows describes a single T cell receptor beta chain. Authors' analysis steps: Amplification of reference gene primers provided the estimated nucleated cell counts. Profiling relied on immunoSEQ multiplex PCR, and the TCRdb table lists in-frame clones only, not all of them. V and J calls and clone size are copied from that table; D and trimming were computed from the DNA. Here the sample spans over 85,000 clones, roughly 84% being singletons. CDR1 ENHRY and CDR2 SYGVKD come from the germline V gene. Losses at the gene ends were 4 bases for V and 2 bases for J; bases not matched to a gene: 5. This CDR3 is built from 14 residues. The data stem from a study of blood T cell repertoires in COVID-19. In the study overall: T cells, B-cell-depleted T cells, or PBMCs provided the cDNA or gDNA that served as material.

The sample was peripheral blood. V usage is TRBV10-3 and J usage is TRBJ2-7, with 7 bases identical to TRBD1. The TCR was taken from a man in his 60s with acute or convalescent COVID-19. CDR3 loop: CAISATGRTYEQYF. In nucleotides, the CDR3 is TGTGCCATCAGTGCGACAGGGAGAACCTACGAGCAGTACTTC.